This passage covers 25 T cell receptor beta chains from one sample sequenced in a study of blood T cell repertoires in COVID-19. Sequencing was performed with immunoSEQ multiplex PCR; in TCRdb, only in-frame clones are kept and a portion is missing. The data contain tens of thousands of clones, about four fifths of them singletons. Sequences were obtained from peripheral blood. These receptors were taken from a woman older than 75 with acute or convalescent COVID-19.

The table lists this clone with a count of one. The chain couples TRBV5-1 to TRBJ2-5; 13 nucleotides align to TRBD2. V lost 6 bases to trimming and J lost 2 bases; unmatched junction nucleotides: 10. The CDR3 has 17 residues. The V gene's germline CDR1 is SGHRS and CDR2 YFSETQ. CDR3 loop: CASTSTGLAGAQETQYF. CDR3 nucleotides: TGCGCCAGCACCTCCACCGGACTAGCGGGAGCTCAAGAGACCCAGTACTTC.

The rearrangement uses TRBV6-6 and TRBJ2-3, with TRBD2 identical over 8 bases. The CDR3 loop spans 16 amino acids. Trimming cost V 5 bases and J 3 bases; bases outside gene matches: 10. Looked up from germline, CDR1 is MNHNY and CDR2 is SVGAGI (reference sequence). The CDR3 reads CASSPGKRERTDTQYF. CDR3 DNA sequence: TGTGCCAGCAGTCCCGGGAAGCGGGAGAGGACAGATACGCAGTATTTT.

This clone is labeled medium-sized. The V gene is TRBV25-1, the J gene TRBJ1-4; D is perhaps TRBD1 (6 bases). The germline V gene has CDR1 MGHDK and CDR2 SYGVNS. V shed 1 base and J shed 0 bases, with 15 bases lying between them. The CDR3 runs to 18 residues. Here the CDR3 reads CASSEWQGNRATNEKLFF. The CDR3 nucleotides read TGTGCCAGCAGTGAATGGCAGGGGAACCGCGCAACTAATGAAAAACTGTTTTTT.

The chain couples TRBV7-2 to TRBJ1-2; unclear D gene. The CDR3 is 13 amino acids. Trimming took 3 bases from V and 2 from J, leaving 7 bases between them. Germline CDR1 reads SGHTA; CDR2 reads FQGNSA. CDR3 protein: CASSLAQNYGYTF. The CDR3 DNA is TGTGCCAGCAGCTTGGCACAGAACTATGGCTACACCTTC.

CDR3: CATSGRGLDDEQYF. CDR3 bases: TGTGCCACCAGTGGGCGAGGGTTAGATGACGAGCAGTACTTC. This sequence joins TRBV24-1 and TRBJ2-7; D might be TRBD2 (5 bases). V was cut by 5 bases and J by 5 bases, with 15 bases left in between. This CDR3 contains 14 residues. Germline values: CDR1 KGHDR, CDR2 SFDVKD.

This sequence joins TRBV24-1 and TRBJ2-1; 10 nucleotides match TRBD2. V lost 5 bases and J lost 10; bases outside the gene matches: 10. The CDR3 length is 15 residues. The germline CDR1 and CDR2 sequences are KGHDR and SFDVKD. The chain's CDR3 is CATSGTSGGRVEQFF. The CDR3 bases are TGTGCCACCAGTGGGACTAGCGGAGGACGGGTGGAGCAGTTCTTC.

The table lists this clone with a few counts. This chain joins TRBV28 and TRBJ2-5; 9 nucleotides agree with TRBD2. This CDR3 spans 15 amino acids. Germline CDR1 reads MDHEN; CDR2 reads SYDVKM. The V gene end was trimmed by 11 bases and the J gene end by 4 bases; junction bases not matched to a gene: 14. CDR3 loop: CAGSTLAGAVETQYF. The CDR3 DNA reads TGTGCCGGAAGCACTTTAGCGGGAGCGGTAGAGACCCAGTACTTC.

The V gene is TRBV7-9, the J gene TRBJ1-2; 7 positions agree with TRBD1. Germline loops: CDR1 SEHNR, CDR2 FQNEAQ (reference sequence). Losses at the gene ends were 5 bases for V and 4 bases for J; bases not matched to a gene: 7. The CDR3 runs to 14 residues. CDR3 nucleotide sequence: TGTGCCAGCAGCCTGGGACAGCCCACCTATGGCTACACCTTC. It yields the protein CASSLGQPTYGYTF. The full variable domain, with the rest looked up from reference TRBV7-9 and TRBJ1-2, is DTGVSQNPRHKITKRGQNVTFRCDPISEHNRLYWYRQTLGQGPEFLTYFQNEAQLEKSRLLSDRFSAERPKGSFSTLEIQRTEQGDSAMYLCASSLGQPTYGYTFGSGTRLTVV.

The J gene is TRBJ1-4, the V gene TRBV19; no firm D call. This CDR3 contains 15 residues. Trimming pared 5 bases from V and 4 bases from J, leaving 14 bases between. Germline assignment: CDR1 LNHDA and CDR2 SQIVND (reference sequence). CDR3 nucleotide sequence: TGTGCCAGTAGTTCTCGGACTGATTATAATGAAAAACTGTTTTTT. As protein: CASSSRTDYNEKLFF.

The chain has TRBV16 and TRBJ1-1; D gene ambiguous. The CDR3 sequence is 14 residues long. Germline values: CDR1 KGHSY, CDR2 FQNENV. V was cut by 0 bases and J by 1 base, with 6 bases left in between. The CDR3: CASSQSSGNTEAFF. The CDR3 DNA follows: TGTGCCAGCAGCCAATCATCAGGGAACACTGAAGCTTTCTTT.

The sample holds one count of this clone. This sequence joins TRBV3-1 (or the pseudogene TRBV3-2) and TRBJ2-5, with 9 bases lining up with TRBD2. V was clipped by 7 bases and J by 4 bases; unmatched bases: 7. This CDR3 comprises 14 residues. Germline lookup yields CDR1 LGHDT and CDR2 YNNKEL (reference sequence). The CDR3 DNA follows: TGTGCCAGCACCAGGGGTAGCGGGAGAGAGACCCAGTACTTC. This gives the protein CASTRGSGRETQYF.

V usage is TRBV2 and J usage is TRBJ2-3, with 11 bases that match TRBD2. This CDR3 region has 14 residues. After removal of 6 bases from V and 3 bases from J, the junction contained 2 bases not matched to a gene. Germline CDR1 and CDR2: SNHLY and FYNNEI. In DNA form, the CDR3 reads TGTGCCAGCAGGTTAGCGGGAGGGACAGATACGCAGTATTTT. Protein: CASRLAGGTDTQYF.

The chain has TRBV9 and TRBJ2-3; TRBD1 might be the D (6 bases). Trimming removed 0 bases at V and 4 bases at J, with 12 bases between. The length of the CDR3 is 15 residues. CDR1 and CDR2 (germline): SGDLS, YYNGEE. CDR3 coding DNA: TGTGCCAGCAGCGTAGGTGTCAGGGGCGCAGATACGCAGTATTTT. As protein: CASSVGVRGADTQYF.

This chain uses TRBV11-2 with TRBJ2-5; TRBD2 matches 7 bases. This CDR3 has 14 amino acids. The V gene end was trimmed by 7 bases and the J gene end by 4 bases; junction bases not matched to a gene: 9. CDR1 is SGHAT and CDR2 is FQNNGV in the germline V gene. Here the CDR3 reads CASKEPGGSETQYF. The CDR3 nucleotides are TGTGCCAGCAAGGAACCCGGGGGGTCAGAGACCCAGTACTTC.

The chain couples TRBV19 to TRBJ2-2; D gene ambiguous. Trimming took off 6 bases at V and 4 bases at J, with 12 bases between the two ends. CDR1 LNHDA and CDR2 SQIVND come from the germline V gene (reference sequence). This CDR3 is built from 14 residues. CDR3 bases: TGTGCCAGTAGGATCACCTCGGGCACCGGGGAGCTGTTTTTT. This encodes CASRITSGTGELFF.

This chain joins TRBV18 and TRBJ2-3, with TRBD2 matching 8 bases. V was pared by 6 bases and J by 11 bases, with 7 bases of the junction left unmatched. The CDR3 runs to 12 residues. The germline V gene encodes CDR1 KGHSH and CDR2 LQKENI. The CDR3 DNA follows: TGTGCCAGCTCGTTCGGGACTAGGGAGCAGTATTTT. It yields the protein CASSFGTREQYF.

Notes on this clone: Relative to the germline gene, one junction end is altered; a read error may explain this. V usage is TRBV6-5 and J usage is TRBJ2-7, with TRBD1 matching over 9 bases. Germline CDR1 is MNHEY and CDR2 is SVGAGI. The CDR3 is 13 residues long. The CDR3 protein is CASSADRGVRGMF. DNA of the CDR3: TGTGCCAGCAGCGCGGACAGGGGAGTCAGGGGGATGTTC.

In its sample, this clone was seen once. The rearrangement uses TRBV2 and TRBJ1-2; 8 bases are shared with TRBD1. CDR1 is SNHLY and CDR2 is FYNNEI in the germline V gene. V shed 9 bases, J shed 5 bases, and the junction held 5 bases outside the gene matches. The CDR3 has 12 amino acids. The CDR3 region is CASSGTGYGYTF. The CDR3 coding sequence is TGTGCCAGTTCCGGGACAGGATATGGCTACACCTTC.

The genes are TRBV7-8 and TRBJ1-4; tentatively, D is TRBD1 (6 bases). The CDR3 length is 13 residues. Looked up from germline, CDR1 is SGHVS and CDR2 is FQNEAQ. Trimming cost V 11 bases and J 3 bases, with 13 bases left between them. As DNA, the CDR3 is TGTGCCTGGGGGAGGGGGGCTAATGAAAAACTGTTTTTT. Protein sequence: CAWGRGANEKLFF.

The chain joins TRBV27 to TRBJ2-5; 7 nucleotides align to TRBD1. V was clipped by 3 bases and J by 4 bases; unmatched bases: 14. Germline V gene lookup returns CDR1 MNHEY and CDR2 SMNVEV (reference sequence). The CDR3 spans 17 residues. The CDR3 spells CASSLGTGVAALETQYF. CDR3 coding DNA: TGTGCCAGCAGTTTGGGTACAGGGGTAGCTGCTTTAGAGACCCAGTACTTC.

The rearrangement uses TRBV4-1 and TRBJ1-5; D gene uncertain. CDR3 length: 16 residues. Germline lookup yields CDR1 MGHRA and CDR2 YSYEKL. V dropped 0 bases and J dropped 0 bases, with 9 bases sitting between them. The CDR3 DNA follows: TGCGCCAGCAGCCAAGATCGCGGGAATAGCAATCAGCCCCAGCATTTT. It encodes CASSQDRGNSNQPQHF.

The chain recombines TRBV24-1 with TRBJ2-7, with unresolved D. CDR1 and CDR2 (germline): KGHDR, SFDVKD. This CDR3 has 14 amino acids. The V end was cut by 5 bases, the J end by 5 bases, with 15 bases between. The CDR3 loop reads CATSGAKASDEQYF. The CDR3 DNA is TGTGCCACCAGTGGGGCGAAAGCCAGTGACGAGCAGTACTTC.

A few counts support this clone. CDR3 sequence (DNA): TGTGCCATCAGCGTTCGGGGAGGACACACAAACACCGGGGAGCTGTTTTTT. This translates into CAISVRGGHTNTGELFF. This sequence joins TRBV10-3 and TRBJ2-2, with D possibly being TRBD2 (6 bases). The V end lost 6 bases, the J end lost 2 bases, and 19 bases lay between the germline ends. The CDR3 is 17 amino acids. Looked up from germline, CDR1 is ENHRY and CDR2 is SYGVKD.

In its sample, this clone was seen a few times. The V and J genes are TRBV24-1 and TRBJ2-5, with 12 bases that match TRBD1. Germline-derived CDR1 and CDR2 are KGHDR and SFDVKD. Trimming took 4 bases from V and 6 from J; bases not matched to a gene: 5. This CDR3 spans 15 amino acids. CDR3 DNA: TGTGCCACCAGTGAACTGGGACAGGGGGCAAAGACCCAGTACTTC. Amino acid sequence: CATSELGQGAKTQYF.

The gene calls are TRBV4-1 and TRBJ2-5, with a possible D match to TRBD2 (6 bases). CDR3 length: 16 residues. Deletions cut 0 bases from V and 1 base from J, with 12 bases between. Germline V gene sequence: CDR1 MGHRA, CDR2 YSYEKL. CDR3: CASSQEADYPQETQYF. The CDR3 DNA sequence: TGCGCCAGCAGCCAAGAGGCGGACTACCCCCAAGAGACCCAGTACTTC.